The sequence of this TCR beta chain was determined in a study of T cells after posttransplantation cyclophosphamide. On this clone itself: Its antigen remains unidentified.

Findings and limits, study-wide: Recipient CMV seropositivity and CMV reactivation strongly tracked TRB clonality. Skin or GI-infiltrating T cells shared few TRB sequences with blood. Later post-transplant blood repertoires were often dominated by donor CD8+ memory clones.

Using immunoSEQ multiplex PCR, the repertoire was profiled, and TCRdb retains in-frame clones only, with some absent. The sample presents about 37,000 clones, none singletons. This related bone marrow graft donor gave peripheral blood on the day of marrow donation. There are 13 residues in the CDR3. V dropped 5 bases and J dropped 5; count of bases not matched to a gene: 4. Germline CDR1 and CDR2: MNHEY and SVGEGT. The sample taken for sequencing was PBMCs. This TCR was recovered from a man younger than 40 in good health and a related stem cell transplant donor. V is TRBV6-2 or TRBV6-3 and J is TRBJ1-2; 8 bases line up with TRBD1. DNA for the CDR3: TGTGCCAGCAGTCCGGGACAGGCTTATGGCTACACCTTC. Protein: CASSPGQAYGYTF.